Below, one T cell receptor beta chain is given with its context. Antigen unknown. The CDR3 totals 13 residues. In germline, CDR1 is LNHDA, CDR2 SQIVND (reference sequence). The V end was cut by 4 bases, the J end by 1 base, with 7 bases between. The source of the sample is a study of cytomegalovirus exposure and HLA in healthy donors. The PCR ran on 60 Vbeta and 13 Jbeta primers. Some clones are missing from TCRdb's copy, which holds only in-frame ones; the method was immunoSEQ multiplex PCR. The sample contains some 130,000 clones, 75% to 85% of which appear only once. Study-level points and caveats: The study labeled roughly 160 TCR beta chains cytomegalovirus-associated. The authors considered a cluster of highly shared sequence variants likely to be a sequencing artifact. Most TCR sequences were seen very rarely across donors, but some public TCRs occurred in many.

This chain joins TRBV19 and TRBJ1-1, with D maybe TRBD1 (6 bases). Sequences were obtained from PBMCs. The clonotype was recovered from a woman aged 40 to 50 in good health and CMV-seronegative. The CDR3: CASSRTANTEAFF. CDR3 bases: TGTGCCAGTAGTAGGACAGCGAACACTGAAGCTTTCTTT. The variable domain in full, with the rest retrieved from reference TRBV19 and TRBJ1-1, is DGGITQSPKYLFRKEGQNVTLSCEQNLNHDAMYWYRQDPGQGLRLIYYSQIVNDFQKGDIAEGYSVSREKKESFPLTVTSAQKNPTAFYLCASSRTANTEAFFGQGTRLTVV.